This T cell receptor beta chain was found in a study of T cell repertoires in cytomegalovirus infection (dated by TCRdb to the late 2010s). General notes on the study: Donor HLA type was relevant to the analysis, as public TCR beta signatures indicated carriage of CMV infection together with the matching HLA type. Study-wide conclusions, independent of this receptor: In the ex vivo response, HLA-C-restricted CMV-specific TCR beta clonotypes were dominant, and in two of eight donors the single most frequent clonotype came from this HLA-C-restricted group. Carriers of CMV infection plus the relevant HLA type were discriminated by the cumulative frequency of public TCR beta family members in the study cohort and in an independent approximately 340-donor cohort.

Cut back by 3 bases and 5 bases, the V and J ends lie 10 bases apart. The CDR3 contains 13 residues, cysteine and phenylalanine counted. Only the CDR3 DNA stays, 39 bases, in frame from base 1. CDR1 and CDR2 were assigned from the germline V gene as SGHTA and FQGTGA. Sequenced using an Illumina HiSeq 1500. In-frame beta chains were kept once TCRdb had trimmed the public reads at Q25 with fastp and called clones with MiXCR. Duplicate CDR3 protein sequences are folded into a single record with the most common DNA and genes. This sample is represented by roughly 500,000 distinct CDR3 sequences; around 11% of them were singletons. The ten largest account for more than 8.5% of the sample. This clonotype occurred many times. Its target antigen remains unknown. Per-base qualities were not stored, and no clone one base away is much larger.

The V gene is TRBV7-3 and the J gene is TRBJ2-5; no D gene is confidently identified. This receptor was taken from a human donor in good health (CMV status not recorded). Some clones in this sample may be carry-over from other donors' samples. The sample consisted of PBMCs. Read as DNA, the sequence is TGTGCCAGCAGCTTGGGCCTCAGGGAGACCCAGTACTTC. Translated, it gives CASSLGLRETQYF.